In this sample, the clone carrying this T cell receptor beta chain turned up a few times. Its antigen is as yet unknown. Extraction and reverse transcription of RNA yielded cDNA as the sequencing template. TCRdb's table, derived via immunoSEQ multiplex PCR, lists solely in-frame clones and lacks some. The data hold over 100,000 clones, with about three fifths observed a single time. This CDR3 comprises 15 residues. Germline lookup yields CDR1 LGHNA and CDR2 YSLEER. The germline V and J ends were trimmed by 4 bases and 0 bases, with 9 bases remaining between them. This sample stems from a study of CD8+ T cells in alopecia areata. Treatment given: oral pan-JAK inhibitor, 5-10 mg twice daily. Study-wide points: Tofacitinib yielded significantly lower scalp clonality and fewer expanded CD8+ clones among the top 100.

Sequenced here: CD8+ T cells sorted from blood, sampled at week 24, from a patient treated with tofacitinib. This clonotype was obtained from a human donor with alopecia areata. The chain uses TRBV4-3 and TRBJ1-4, with D unclear. The CDR3: CASSLDGATNEKLFF. The CDR3 region has the DNA TGCGCCAGCAGCCTTGACGGGGCAACTAATGAAAAACTGTTTTTT.